Reported below is one TCR beta chain. Its antigen is not identified. The data stem from a study of blood T cells in healthy people across ages. It was with a sample-barcoded 5' primer and a J-beta primer mix that a second PCR of roughly 7 to 12 cycles was run. A single record per CDR3 protein comes from TCRdb applying MiXCR to the 5' RACE reads. The sample consists of hundreds of thousands of distinct CDR3 sequences, about 43% of them appearing once. Study-level points and caveats: The percentage of naive T cells correlated strongly with TCR beta diversity.

Sequences were obtained from blood. The receptor was derived from a man older than 75 in good health.

The CDR3 DNA reads as TGTGCCAGCAGCCAAGGTTCGGCGGGAACGAACACTGAAGCTTTCTTT. Translation: CASSQGSAGTNTEAFF. The V call is TRBV3-1, the J call TRBJ1-1; no clear D gene. V dropped 1 base and J dropped 1 base, with 13 bases sitting between them. This CDR3 spans 16 amino acids. The V gene's germline CDR1 is LGHDT and CDR2 YNNKEL (reference sequence).